This T cell receptor beta chain emerged from a study of cytomegalovirus exposure and HLA in healthy donors. Findings and caveats of the study: It was only CMV serostatus that was available as immune exposure information. The study labeled under 200 TCR beta chains cytomegalovirus-associated. Later analysis showed most CMV-associated TCR beta chains appearing HLA-restricted. A likely sequencing artifact accounted for one observed cluster of highly shared sequence variants.

Only a few counts were recorded for this clone. As yet, its antigen is unknown. PCR amplification relied on 60 Vbeta primers (plus 13 Jbeta primers). Method: immunoSEQ multiplex PCR; TCRdb's copy keeps in-frame clones and lacks some. The data show over 150,000 clones, approximately 84% seen once. The receptor comes from a girl under 18 in good health and CMV-seropositive. Sequencing was carried out using PBMCs.

The CDR3 nucleotides are TGTGCCAGCAGTGGGGCTAGCGGGGACGAGGATGAGCAGTTCTTC. Translation gives CASSGASGDEDEQFF. This sequence joins TRBV2 and TRBJ2-1; 9 nucleotides agree with TRBD2. Trimming took 4 bases from V and 8 from J; bases not matched to a gene: 9. Germline CDR1 is SNHLY and CDR2 is FYNNEI. CDR3 length equals 15 residues.